These 20 T cell receptor beta chains share one sample of origin, sequenced in a study of pediatric ulcerative colitis. Here immunoSEQ multiplex PCR was the method, and the copy in TCRdb shows in-frame clones only, minus some. Here the sample spans approximately 5,600 clones, around 89% being singletons. Sequencing input: blood. These receptor sequences come from a boy between 5 and 17 years old with mild ulcerative colitis.

This clone was detected only once. CDR3 DNA sequence: TGTGCCTGGGGCCCTGGCGGGAGCTCCGAGCAGTACTTC. It yields the protein CAWGPGGSSEQYF. The chain carries TRBV30 and TRBJ2-7; 7 nucleotides match TRBD2. This CDR3 spans 13 amino acids. V shed 5 bases and J 6 bases; nucleotides not matched to a gene: 10. Germline V lookup: CDR1 GTSNPN, CDR2 SVGIG (reference sequence).

The V and J genes are TRBV28 and TRBJ1-1, with 9 bases matching TRBD1. The CDR3 is 17 residues long. Per the germline V gene, CDR1 is MDHEN and CDR2 is SYDVKM. The junction had 11 bases not matched to a gene; V was cut back by 5 bases and J by 1 base. The CDR3 spells CASSRLPETGGNTEAFF. The CDR3 DNA follows: TGTGCCAGCAGTCGACTACCCGAGACAGGGGGGAACACTGAAGCTTTCTTT.

The chain uses TRBV5-1 and TRBJ2-6, with D perhaps being TRBD1 or TRBD2 (7 bases each). The CDR3 spans 15 residues. The V gene's germline CDR1 is SGHRS and CDR2 YFSETQ. The germline V and J ends were trimmed by 5 bases and 2 bases, with 11 bases remaining between them. The CDR3 nucleotides are TGCGCCAGCAGGGGAGGGACAGCTGGGGCCAACGTCCTGACTTTC. Translated: CASRGGTAGANVLTF.

The chain couples TRBV9 to TRBJ2-1, with a possible D match to TRBD2 (5 bases). From germline, CDR1 is SGDLS and CDR2 YYNGEE. V shed 3 bases and J shed 0 bases, with 13 bases lying between them. The CDR3 consists of 16 residues. CDR3 loop: CASSENWRSSYNEQFF. The CDR3 DNA is TGTGCCAGCAGCGAAAACTGGAGGAGCTCCTACAATGAGCAGTTCTTC.

The V and J genes are TRBV27 and TRBJ2-5; D may be TRBD1 or TRBD2 (6 bases each). The CDR3 runs 14 residues. Germline CDR1 is MNHEY and CDR2 is SMNVEV (reference sequence). Between the trimmed V and J ends, which lost 4 bases and 1 base, there was a span of 10 bases. In nucleotides, the CDR3 is TGTGCCAGCAGTTCGCGGGACACCCAAGAGACCCAGTACTTC. Amino acid sequence: CASSSRDTQETQYF.

The chain links TRBV7-2 to TRBJ2-7, with 8 positions matching TRBD1. V lost 0 bases, J lost 2 bases, and 6 bases stayed unmatched. The CDR3 covers 16 residues. From germline, CDR1 is SGHTA and CDR2 FQGNSA. CDR3 coding DNA: TGTGCCAGCAGCTTAGCGCGGGGACAGGATCCCTACGAGCAGTACTTC. This encodes CASSLARGQDPYEQYF.

The CDR3 DNA sequence: TGTGCCAGCAGCTTGGTATCGTCTGCGGGAGGGTATAAAACAGATACGCAGTATTTT. Protein sequence: CASSLVSSAGGYKTDTQYF. The V gene is TRBV7-9, the J gene TRBJ2-3; 9 bases are a match to TRBD2. V lost 3 bases to trimming and J lost 3 bases; unmatched junction nucleotides: 16. Germline lookup yields CDR1 SEHNR and CDR2 FQNEAQ (reference sequence). The CDR3 has 19 residues. Based on the CDR3 plus reference TRBV7-9 and TRBJ2-3, the full variable domain is DTGVSQNPRHKITKRGQNVTFRCDPISEHNRLYWYRQTLGQGPEFLTYFQNEAQLEKSRLLSDRFSAERPKGSFSTLEIQRTEQGDSAMYLCASSLVSSAGGYKTDTQYFGPGTRLTVL.

The chain recombines TRBV19 with TRBJ1-2, with 9 bases aligning to TRBD1. The CDR3 runs to 16 residues. J lost 6 bases, V lost 3 bases, and 11 bases had no gene match. Germline V gene sequence: CDR1 LNHDA, CDR2 SQIVND (reference sequence). For the CDR3, the DNA is TGTGCCAGTAGTATCCGGGGAGGACAGGGGTCTGATGGCTACACCTTC. Translated: CASSIRGGQGSDGYTF.

The CDR3 sequence: CASSAGGISEQYF. CDR3 sequence (DNA): TGTGCCAGCAGTGCCGGGGGAATTTCCGAGCAGTACTTC. This chain joins TRBV28 and TRBJ2-7; weak D call: TRBD2 (6 bases). Germline V gives CDR1 MDHEN, CDR2 SYDVKM. The CDR3 runs 13 residues. Trimming took off 5 bases at V and 6 bases at J, with 14 bases between the two ends. The whole variable domain, remainder taken from reference TRBV28 and TRBJ2-7, is DVKVTQSSRYLVKRTGEKVFLECVQDMDHENMFWYRQDPGLGLRLIYFSYDVKMKEKGDIPEGYSVSREKKERFSLILESASTNQTSMYLCASSAGGISEQYFGPGTRLTVT.

CDR3: CASSTTWGGSYEQYF. The CDR3 DNA reads as TGTGCCAGCAGTACGACGTGGGGCGGGAGCTACGAGCAGTACTTC. The chain joins TRBV6-5 to TRBJ2-7, with 7 bases aligning to TRBD2. This CDR3 region has 15 residues. V lost 5 bases to trimming and J lost 3 bases; unmatched junction nucleotides: 10. Germline-derived CDR1 and CDR2 are MNHEY and SVGAGI.

The chain carries TRBV28 and TRBJ1-2; a weak D match, TRBD1 (5 bases). The ends were cut back, 6 bases at V and 6 bases at J, with 23 bases in the middle. The V gene's germline CDR1 is MDHEN and CDR2 SYDVKM. CDR3 length: 16 residues. The CDR3: CASSANLLGTNHGYTF. CDR3 DNA: TGTGCCAGCAGCGCCAATCTCCTAGGGACTAATCATGGCTACACCTTC.

The chain links TRBV4-1 to TRBJ2-7; 8 bases fit TRBD1. CDR1 is MGHRA, CDR2 YSYEKL, per germline. V lost 4 bases, J lost 0 bases, and 5 bases stayed unmatched. The CDR3 is 15 amino acids. The CDR3 DNA reads as TGCGCCAGCAGCCCCGGACAGGGTTCCTCCTACGAGCAGTACTTC. Protein product: CASSPGQGSSYEQYF.

The chain has TRBV5-1 and TRBJ2-1; TRBD2 matches at 8 bases. V was clipped by 2 bases and J by 4 bases; unmatched bases: 5. The germline gives CDR1 SGHRS, CDR2 YFSETQ. The CDR3 sequence is 15 residues long. CDR3 in DNA: TGCGCCAGCAGCTTAAGCGGGAGTACATACAATGAGCAGTTCTTC. Protein product: CASSLSGSTYNEQFF.

The chain combines TRBV6-6 with TRBJ2-7; D may correspond to TRBD1 or TRBD2 (5 bases each). The CDR3 contains 13 residues. Germline CDR1 and CDR2: MNHNY and SVGAGI (reference sequence). Deletions cut 8 bases from V and 2 bases from J, with 13 bases between. For the CDR3, the DNA is TGTGCCAGCCGAGAGGGGTACGCCTACGAGCAGTACTTC. Residues: CASREGYAYEQYF.

This clone was detected only a few times. This chain uses TRBV2 with TRBJ2-7; D may be TRBD2 (5 bases). V was shortened by 7 bases and J by 3 bases, with 19 bases between the two germline ends. The germline V gene has CDR1 SNHLY and CDR2 FYNNEI. The CDR3 extends over 15 amino acids. The CDR3 DNA reads as TGTGCCAGCACTCCCGGGCTCGGGAATATCTACGAGCAGTACTTC. Its translation: CASTPGLGNIYEQYF.

This clone showed up just once. V usage is TRBV5-1 and J usage is TRBJ2-7, with 7 bases aligning to TRBD1. Per the germline V gene, CDR1 is SGHRS and CDR2 is YFSETQ. The CDR3 length is 15 residues. V was clipped by 3 bases and J by 2 bases; unmatched bases: 8. The CDR3 sequence: CASSWDSGNPYEQYF. CDR3 nucleotide sequence: TGCGCCAGCAGCTGGGACAGCGGAAATCCCTACGAGCAGTACTTC.

The chain is built from TRBV28 and TRBJ1-4; D might be TRBD1 (6 bases). Germline V gene lookup returns CDR1 MDHEN and CDR2 SYDVKM. The V end was cut by 5 bases, the J end by 5 bases, with 15 bases between. The CDR3 totals 15 residues. In DNA, the CDR3 is TGTGCCAGCAGTACTTACAGGGATGTCAATGAAAAACTGTTTTTT. Amino acids: CASSTYRDVNEKLFF.

The chain uses TRBV18 and TRBJ1-1; a weak D match, TRBD1 (6 bases). The CDR3 is 15 amino acids. Trimming removed 3 bases from V and 2 bases from J, with 13 bases in between. Germline V gene lookup returns CDR1 KGHSH and CDR2 LQKENI. In DNA form, the CDR3 reads TGTGCCAGCTCACCCACCAGGGGCGTTAACACTGAAGCTTTCTTT. It translates to CASSPTRGVNTEAFF.

This chain uses TRBV6-1 with TRBJ1-6; D possibly corresponds to TRBD1 (6 bases). The CDR3 covers 15 residues. The ends were cut back, 5 bases at V and 5 bases at J, with 13 bases in the middle. Germline CDR1 is MNHNS and CDR2 is SASEGT. CDR3 nucleotide sequence: TGTGCCAGCAGTTCCGGGACACTAGATAATTCACCCCTCCACTTT. Residues: CASSSGTLDNSPLHF.

This chain connects TRBV30 to TRBJ2-7, with D maybe TRBD2 (6 bases). This CDR3 has 11 amino acids. Germline V lookup: CDR1 GTSNPN, CDR2 SVGIG (reference sequence). Trimming cost V 3 bases and J 3 bases, with 6 bases left between them. Written as DNA, the CDR3 is TGTGCCTGGAGCGGGAGCTACGAGCAGTACTTC. Translated: CAWSGSYEQYF.